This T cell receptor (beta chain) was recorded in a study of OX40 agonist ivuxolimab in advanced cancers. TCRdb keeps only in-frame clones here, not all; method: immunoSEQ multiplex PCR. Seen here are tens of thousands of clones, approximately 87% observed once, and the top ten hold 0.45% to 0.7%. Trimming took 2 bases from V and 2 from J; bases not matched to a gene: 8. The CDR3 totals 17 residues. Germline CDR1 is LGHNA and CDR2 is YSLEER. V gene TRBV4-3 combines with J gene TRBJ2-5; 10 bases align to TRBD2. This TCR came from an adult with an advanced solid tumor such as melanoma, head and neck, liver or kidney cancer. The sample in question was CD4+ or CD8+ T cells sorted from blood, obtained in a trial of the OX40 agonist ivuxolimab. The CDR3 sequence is CASSQIAGGGGQETQYF. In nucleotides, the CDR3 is TGCGCCAGCAGCCAAATAGCGGGGGGCGGAGGACAAGAGACCCAGTACTTC.